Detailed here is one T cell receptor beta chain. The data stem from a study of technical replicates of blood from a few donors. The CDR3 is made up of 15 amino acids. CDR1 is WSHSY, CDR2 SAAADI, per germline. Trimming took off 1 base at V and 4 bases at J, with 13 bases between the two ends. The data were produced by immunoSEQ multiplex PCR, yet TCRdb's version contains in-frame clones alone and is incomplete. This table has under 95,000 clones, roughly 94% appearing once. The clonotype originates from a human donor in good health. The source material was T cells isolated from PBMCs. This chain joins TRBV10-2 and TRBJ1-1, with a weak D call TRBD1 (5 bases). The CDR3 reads CASSEFRVGGTEAFF. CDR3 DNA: TGCGCCAGCAGTGAGTTCAGGGTTGGCGGCACTGAAGCTTTCTTT.